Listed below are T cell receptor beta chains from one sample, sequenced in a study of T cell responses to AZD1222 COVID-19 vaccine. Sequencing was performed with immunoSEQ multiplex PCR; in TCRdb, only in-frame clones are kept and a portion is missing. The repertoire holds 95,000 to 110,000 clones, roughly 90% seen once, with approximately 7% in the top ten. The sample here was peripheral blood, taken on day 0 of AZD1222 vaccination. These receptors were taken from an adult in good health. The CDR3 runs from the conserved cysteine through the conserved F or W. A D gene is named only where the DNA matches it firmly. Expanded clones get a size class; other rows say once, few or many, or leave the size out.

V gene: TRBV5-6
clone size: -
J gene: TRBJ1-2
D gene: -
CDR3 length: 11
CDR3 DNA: TGTGCCAGCAGCCAGAACTATGGCTACACCTTC
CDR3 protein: CASSQNYGYTF

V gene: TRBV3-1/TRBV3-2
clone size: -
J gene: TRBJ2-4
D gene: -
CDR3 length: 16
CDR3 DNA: TGTGCCAGCAGCCGACCCACGGGGCTAGCCAAAAACATTCAGTACTTC
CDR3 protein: CASSRPTGLAKNIQYF

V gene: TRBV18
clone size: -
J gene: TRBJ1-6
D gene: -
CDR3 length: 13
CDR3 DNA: TGTGCCAGCTCACCAGGGGGTTCTTCACCCCTCCACTTT
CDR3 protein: CASSPGGSSPLHF

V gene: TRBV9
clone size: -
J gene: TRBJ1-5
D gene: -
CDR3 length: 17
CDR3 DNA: TGTGCCAGCAGCGTTGGGCTTGCTAAAATTAGCAATCAGCCCCAGCATTTT
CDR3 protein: CASSVGLAKISNQPQHF

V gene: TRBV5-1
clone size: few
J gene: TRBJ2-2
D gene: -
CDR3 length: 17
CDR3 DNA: TGCGCCAGCAGCTTCAGGCTGGGCGGACGGGGCACCGGGGAGCTGTTTTTT
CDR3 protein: CASSFRLGGRGTGELFF

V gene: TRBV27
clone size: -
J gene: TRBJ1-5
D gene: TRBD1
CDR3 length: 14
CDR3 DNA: TGTGCCAGCAGTTCGGGACAGGGCAATCAGCCCCAGCATTTT
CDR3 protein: CASSSGQGNQPQHF

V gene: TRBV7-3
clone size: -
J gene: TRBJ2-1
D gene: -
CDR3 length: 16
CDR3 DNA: TGTGCCAGCAGCCCGTCTCGGGATTCTTGGGGAAATGAGCAGTTCTTC
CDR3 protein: CASSPSRDSWGNEQFF

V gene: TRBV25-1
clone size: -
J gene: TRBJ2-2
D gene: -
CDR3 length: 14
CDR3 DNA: TGTGCCAGCAGTGAATACAAGCAGAACGGGGAGCTGTTTTTT
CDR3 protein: CASSEYKQNGELFF

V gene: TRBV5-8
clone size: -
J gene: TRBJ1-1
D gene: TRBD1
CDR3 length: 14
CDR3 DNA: TGTGCCAGCAGCCCGACAGGGGGCAAGACTGAAGCTTTCTTT
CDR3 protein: CASSPTGGKTEAFF

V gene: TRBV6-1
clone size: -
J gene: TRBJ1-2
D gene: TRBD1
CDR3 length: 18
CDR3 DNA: TGTGCCAGCAGTGAAGTGAGGGGGCAACAACAGAGGGTGAGGCGCTACACCTTC
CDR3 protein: CASSEVRGQQQRVRRYTF

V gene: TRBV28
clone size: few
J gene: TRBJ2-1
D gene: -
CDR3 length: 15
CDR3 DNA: TGTGCCAGCGGTCCCAGGGTGGGCCTAGGCAATGAGCAGTTCTTC
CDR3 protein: CASGPRVGLGNEQFF

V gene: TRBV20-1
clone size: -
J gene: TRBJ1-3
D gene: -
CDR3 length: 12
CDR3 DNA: TGCAGTGCTAGTGCAGGGAGAAACACCATATATTTT
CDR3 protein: CSASAGRNTIYF

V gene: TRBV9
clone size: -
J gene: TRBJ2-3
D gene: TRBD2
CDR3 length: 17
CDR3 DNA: TGTGCCAGCAGCGCAAATCCGGGACTAGCGGGAGCAGATACGCAGTATTTT
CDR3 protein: CASSANPGLAGADTQYF

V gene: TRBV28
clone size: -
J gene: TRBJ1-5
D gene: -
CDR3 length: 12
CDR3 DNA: TGTGCCAGCAGTCTCTTGGGTCGGCCCCAGCATTTT
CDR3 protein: CASSLLGRPQHF

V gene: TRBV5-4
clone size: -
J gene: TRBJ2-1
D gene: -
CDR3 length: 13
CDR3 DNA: TGTGCCAGCAGCTTTACAGATTACAATGAGCAGTTCTTC
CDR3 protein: CASSFTDYNEQFF

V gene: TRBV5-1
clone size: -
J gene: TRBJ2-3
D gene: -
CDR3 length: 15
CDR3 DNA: TGCGCCAGCAGCTTGGATGGCGGTTGGGCAGATACGCAGTATTTT
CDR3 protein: CASSLDGGWADTQYF

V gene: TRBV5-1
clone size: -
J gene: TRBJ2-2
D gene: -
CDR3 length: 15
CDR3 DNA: TGCGCCAGCAGCGGTGGGGCAGGCTACACCGGGGAGCTGTTTTTT
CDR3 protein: CASSGGAGYTGELFF

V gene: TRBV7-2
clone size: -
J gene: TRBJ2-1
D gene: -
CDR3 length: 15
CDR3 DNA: TGTGCCAGCAGCTTAGGTGTCAGCTTGTACAATGAGCAGTTCTTC
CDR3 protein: CASSLGVSLYNEQFF

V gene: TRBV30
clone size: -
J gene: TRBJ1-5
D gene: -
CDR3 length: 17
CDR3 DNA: TGTGCCTGGAGTGGCAACACAGGCACCCCGGAGGGTCAGCCCCAGCATTTT
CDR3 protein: CAWSGNTGTPEGQPQHF

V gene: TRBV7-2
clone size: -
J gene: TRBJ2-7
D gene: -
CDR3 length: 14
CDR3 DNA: TGTGCCAGCAGCTTAGTTCGGGGGTCCTACGAGCAGTACTTC
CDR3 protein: CASSLVRGSYEQYF

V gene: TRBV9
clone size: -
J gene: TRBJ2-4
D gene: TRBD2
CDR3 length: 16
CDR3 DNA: TGTGCCAGCAGCGCCGGGACTAGCGGGATTGGAAACATTCAGTACTTC
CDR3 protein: CASSAGTSGIGNIQYF

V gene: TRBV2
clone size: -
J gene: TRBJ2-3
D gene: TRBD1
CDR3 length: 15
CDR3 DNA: TGTGCCAGCAGCCTACAGGGGTTTGCGACAGATACGCAGTATTTT
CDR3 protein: CASSLQGFATDTQYF

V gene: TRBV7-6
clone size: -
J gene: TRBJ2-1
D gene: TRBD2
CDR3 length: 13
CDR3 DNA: TGTGCCAGCAGCGCCGGACTAGCTGGTGAGCAGTTCTTC
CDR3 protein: CASSAGLAGEQFF

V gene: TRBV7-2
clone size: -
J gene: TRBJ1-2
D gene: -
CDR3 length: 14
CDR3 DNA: TGTGCCAGCAGACCGGACGGGAAAAACTATGGCTACACCTTC
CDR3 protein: CASRPDGKNYGYTF

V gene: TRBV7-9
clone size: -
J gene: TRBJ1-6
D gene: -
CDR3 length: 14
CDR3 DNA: TGTGCCAGCAGCTTAGAGGGGGGGAATTCACCCCTCCACTTT
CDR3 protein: CASSLEGGNSPLHF

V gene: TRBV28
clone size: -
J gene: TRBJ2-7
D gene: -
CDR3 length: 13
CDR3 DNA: TGTGCCAGCAGCACCGTACCCCTAAAGGAGCAGTACTTC
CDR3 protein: CASSTVPLKEQYF

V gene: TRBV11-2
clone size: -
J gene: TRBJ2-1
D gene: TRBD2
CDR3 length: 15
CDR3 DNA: TGTGCCAGCAGCCTAACTAGCGGGAGCTCTACGAGGCAGTTCTTC
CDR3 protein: CASSLTSGSSTRQFF

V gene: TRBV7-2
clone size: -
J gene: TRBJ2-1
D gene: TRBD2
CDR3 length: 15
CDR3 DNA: TGTGCCAGCAGCCTCAGACTAGCGGGAGGATCCGAGCAGTTCTTC
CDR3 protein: CASSLRLAGGSEQFF

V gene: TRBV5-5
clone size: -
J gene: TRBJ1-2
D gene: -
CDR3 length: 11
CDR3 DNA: TGTGCCAGCAGCTTGAACTATGGCTACACCTTC
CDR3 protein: CASSLNYGYTF

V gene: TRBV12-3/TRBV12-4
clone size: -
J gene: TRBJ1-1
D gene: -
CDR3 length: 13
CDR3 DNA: TGTGCCAGCACCTTTGGGGGCGCGGCAGAAGCTTTCTTT
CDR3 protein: CASTFGGAAEAFF

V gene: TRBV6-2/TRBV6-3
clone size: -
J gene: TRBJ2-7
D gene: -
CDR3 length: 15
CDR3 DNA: TGTGCCAGCAGCCCTACAGGACAAGGCTCCTACGAGCAGTACTTC
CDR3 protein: CASSPTGQGSYEQYF

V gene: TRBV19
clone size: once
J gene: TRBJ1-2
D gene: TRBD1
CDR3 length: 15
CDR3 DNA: TGTGCCAGTAGTATGGATAGCGGACAGGGCTATGGCTACACCTTC
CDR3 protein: CASSMDSGQGYGYTF

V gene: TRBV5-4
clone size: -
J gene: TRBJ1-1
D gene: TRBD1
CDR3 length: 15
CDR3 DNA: TGTGCCAGCAGCTTAGGGGGCGCATCCAACACTGAAGCTTTCTTT
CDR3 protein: CASSLGGASNTEAFF

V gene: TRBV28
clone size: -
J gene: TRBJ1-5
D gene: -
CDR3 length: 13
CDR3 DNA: TGTGCCAGCAGGCCCGGAGGAAATCAGCCCCAGCATTTT
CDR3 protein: CASRPGGNQPQHF

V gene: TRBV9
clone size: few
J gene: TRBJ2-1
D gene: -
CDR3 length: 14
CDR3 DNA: TGTGCCAGCAGCGTGCCAGGGTTTCACAATGAGCAGTTCTTC
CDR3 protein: CASSVPGFHNEQFF

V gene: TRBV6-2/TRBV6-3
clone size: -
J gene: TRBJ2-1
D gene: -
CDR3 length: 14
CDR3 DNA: TGTGCCAGCAGTACAGGACAGTCCTACAATGAGCAGTTCTTC
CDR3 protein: CASSTGQSYNEQFF

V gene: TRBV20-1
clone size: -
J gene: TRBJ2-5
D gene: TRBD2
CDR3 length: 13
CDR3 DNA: TGCAGTGCTAGTACTAGCGGGAGGGAGACCCAGTACTTC
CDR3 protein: CSASTSGRETQYF

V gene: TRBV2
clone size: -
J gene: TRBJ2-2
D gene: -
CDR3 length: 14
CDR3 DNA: TGTGCCAGCAACCCACGGGGAGATACCGGGGAGCTGTTTTTT
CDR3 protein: CASNPRGDTGELFF

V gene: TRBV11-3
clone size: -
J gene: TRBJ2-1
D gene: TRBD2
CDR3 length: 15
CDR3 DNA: TGTGCCAGCAGCCCAAGCACTAGCGCGGGGAATGAGCAGTTCTTC
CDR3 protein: CASSPSTSAGNEQFF

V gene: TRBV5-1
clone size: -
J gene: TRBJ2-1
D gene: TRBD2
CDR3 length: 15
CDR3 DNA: TGCGCCAGCAGCTTAGGACTAGCGGGAGGGCAGGAGCAGTTCTTC
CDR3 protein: CASSLGLAGGQEQFF

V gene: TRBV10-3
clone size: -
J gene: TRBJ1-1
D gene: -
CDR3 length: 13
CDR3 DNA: TGTGCCATCAGTGCTCTGACAGCCACTGAAGCTTTCTTT
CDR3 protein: CAISALTATEAFF

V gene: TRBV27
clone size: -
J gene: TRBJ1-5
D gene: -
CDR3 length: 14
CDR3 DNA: TGTGCCAGCAGGACAGGTTATAGCAATCAGCCCCAGCATTTT
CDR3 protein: CASRTGYSNQPQHF

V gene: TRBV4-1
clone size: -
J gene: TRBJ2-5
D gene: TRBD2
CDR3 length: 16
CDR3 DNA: TGCGCCAGCAGCCGGGGACTAGCGGGGACACAAGAGACCCAGTACTTC
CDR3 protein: CASSRGLAGTQETQYF

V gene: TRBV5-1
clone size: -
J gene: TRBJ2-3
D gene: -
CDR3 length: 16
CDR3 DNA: TGCGCCAGCAGCTTCTCCATTCGGGGGCGCACAGATACGCAGTATTTT
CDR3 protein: CASSFSIRGRTDTQYF

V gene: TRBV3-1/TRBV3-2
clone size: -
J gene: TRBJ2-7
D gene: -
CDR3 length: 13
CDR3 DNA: TGTGCCAGCAGCCTCCAGGGTTATGGGGAGCAGTACTTC
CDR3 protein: CASSLQGYGEQYF

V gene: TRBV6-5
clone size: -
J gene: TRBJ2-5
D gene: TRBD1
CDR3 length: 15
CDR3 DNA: TGTGCCAGCAGCCCCCGACCGGGACAGGGGGAGACCCAGTACTTC
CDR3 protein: CASSPRPGQGETQYF

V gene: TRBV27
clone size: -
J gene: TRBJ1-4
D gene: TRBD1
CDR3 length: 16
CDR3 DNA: TGTGCCAGCAGTTTCACCCGGGACAGGGGACCTGAAAAACTGTTTTTT
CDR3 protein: CASSFTRDRGPEKLFF

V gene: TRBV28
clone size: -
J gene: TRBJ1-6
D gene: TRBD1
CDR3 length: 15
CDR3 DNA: TGTGCCAGCATTCTTCACGGGACAGATAATTCACCCCTCCACTTT
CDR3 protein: CASILHGTDNSPLHF

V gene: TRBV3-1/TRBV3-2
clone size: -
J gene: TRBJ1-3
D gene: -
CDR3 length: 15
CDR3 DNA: TGTGCCAGCAGCCAAGCCAGGATAACTGGAAACACCATATATTTT
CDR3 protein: CASSQARITGNTIYF

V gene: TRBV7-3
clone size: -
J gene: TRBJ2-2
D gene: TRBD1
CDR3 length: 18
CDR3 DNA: TGTGCCAGCAGCTCCGAAAATTACAGGGGCCCGCGGACCGGGGAGCTGTTTTTT
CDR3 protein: CASSSENYRGPRTGELFF

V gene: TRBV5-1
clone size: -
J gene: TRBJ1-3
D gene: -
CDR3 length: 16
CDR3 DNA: TGCGCCAGCACCGACAGCGCGTTCAACTCTGGAAACACCATATATTTT
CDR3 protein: CASTDSAFNSGNTIYF